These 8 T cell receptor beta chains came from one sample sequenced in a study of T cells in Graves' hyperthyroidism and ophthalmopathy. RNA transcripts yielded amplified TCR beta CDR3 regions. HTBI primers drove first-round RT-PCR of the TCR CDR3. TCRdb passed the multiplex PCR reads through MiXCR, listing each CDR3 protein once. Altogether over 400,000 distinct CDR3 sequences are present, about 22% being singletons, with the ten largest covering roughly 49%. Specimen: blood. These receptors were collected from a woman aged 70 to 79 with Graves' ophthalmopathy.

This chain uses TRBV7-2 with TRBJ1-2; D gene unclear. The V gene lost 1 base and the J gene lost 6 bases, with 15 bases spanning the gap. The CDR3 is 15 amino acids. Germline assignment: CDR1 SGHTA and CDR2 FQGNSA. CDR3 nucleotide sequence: TGTGCCAGCAGCTTAGGCGGCGCGGTCCACCATGGCTACACCTTC. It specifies CASSLGGAVHHGYTF. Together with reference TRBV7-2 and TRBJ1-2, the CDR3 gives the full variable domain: GAGVSQSPSNKVTEKGKDVELRCDPISGHTALYWYRQSLGQGLEFLIYFQGNSAPDKSGLPSDRFSAERTGGSVSTLTIQRTQQEDSAVYLCASSLGGAVHHGYTFGSGTRLTVV.

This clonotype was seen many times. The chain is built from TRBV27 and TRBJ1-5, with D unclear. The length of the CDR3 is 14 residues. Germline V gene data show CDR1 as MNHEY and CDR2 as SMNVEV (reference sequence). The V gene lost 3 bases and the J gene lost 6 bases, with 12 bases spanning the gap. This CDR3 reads CASSLAGRFQPQHF. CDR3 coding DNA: TGTGCCAGCAGTTTGGCGGGGAGGTTTCAGCCCCAGCATTTT.

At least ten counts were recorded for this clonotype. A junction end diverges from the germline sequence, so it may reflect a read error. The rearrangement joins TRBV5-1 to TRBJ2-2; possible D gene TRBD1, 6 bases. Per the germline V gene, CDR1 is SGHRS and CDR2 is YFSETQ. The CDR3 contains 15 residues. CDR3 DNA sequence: TGTGCCAGCAGCTTAGTACAGGGACGGACCGGGGAGCTGTTTTTT. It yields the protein CASSLVQGRTGELFF.

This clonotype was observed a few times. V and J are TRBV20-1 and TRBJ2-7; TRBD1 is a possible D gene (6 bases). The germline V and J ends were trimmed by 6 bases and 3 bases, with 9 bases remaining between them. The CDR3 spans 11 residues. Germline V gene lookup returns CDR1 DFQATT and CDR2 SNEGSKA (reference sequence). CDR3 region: CSAPDSYEQYF. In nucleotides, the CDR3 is TGCAGTGCCCCGGACAGCTACGAGCAGTACTTC.

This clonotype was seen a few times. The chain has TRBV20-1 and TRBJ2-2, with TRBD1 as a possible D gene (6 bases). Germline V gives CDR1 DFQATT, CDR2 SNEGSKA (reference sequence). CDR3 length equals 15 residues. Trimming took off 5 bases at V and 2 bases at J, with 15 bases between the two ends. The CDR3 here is CSAASGTQNTGELFF. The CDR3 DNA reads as TGCAGTGCTGCTTCCGGGACACAAAACACCGGGGAGCTGTTTTTT.

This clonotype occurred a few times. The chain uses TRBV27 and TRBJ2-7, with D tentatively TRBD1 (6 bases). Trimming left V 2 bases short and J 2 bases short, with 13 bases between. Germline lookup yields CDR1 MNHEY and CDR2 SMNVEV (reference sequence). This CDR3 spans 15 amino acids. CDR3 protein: CASSLAHRVTYEQYF. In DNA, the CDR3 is TGTGCCAGCAGTTTAGCCCACAGGGTTACCTACGAGCAGTACTTC.

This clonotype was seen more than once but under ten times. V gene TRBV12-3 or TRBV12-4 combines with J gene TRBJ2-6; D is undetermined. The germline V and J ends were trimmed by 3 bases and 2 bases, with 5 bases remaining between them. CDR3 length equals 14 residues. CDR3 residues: CASSFNAGANVLTF. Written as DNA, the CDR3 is TGTGCCAGCAGTTTTAACGCTGGGGCCAACGTCCTGACTTTC.

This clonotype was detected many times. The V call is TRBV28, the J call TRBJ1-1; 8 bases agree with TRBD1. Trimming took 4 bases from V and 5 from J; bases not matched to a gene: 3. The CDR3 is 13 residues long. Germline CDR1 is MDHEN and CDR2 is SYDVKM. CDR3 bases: TGTGCCAGCAGTTGGACAGGGCGGACTGAAGCTTTCTTT. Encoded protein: CASSWTGRTEAFF.